This T cell receptor beta chain was identified during a study of breast tumors, draining lymph nodes, adjacent tissues. Study outcomes and limitations: Luminal-like breast cancer showed significantly greater tumor-nontumor repertoire similarity than basal-like breast cancer did. Tumors had less TCR diversity than lymph nodes, more than nontumor tissue. The lymph node origin of tumor T cells was framed as consistent with a hypothesis, not demonstrated. Most tumor T cells seemingly derive from lymph node, then expand in tumor.

One entry per CDR3 protein results from TCRdb running MiXCR on the multiplex PCR reads. The data contain some 120,000 distinct CDR3 sequences, 21% of them seen just once; the ten biggest clones take up about 2%. Notes on this clonotype: As yet, its antigen is unknown.

The lymph nodes were axillary draining lymph nodes from breast cancer patients. The clonotype was recovered from a female donor with breast cancer. Some clones in this sample may be carry-over from other donors' samples. Sequenced material: axillary lymph node tissue.

The CDR3 spells CASSPPTTGSHEQYF. The CDR3 nucleotides are TGTGCCAGCAGTCCCCCTACGACAGGGTCGCACGAGCAGTACTTC. V is TRBV28 and J is TRBJ2-7, with 7 nucleotides matching TRBD1. From germline, CDR1 is MDHEN and CDR2 SYDVKM. The CDR3 runs to 15 residues. V lost 5 bases to trimming and J lost 5 bases; unmatched junction nucleotides: 12. The entire variable domain, with the rest obtained from reference TRBV28 and TRBJ2-7, is as follows: DVKVTQSSRYLVKRTGEKVFLECVQDMDHENMFWYRQDPGLGLRLIYFSYDVKMKEKGDIPEGYSVSREKKERFSLILESASTNQTSMYLCASSPPTTGSHEQYFGPGTRLTVT.